This T cell receptor (beta chain) originates from a study of blood T cell repertoires in COVID-19. Study at large: Acute and convalescent COVID-19 specimens originated in the United States, Italy and Spain. T cells, B-cell-depleted T cells, or PBMCs provided the cDNA or gDNA that served as material.

Source study methods: How many nucleated cells were present was estimated from reference gene primer amplification. Profiled with immunoSEQ multiplex PCR; TCRdb holds only in-frame clones, not every one. V and J calls and clone size follow that table, whereas D and trimming were derived from the DNA. This sample carries 80,000 to 95,000 clones, approximately 84% of them seen once, and the ten largest clones take around a quarter. This CDR3 is built from 17 residues. Looked up from germline, CDR1 is GTSNPN and CDR2 is SVGIG (reference sequence). V shed 2 bases and J shed 0 bases, with 14 bases lying between them.

The specimen sequenced was peripheral blood. This sequence originates from a man aged 80 or over with active or convalescent COVID-19. This chain joins TRBV30 and TRBJ1-6; D ambiguous. CDR3 protein: CAWSPPPPSSYNSPLHF. The CDR3 bases are TGTGCCTGGAGTCCACCCCCCCCCAGCTCCTATAATTCACCCCTCCACTTT.